The 31 T cell receptor beta chains in this list originate from one sample, sequenced in a study of blood T cells in healthy people across ages. It was with a sample-barcoded 5' primer and a J-beta primer mix that a second PCR of roughly 7 to 12 cycles was run. TCRdb recomputed calls from the 5' RACE reads with MiXCR, one row per CDR3 protein. The profile shows under 1,000,000 distinct CDR3 sequences, about 47% of them singletons. Material for sequencing was blood. Every receptor here comes from a man aged 80 or over in good health.

The rearrangement uses TRBV20-1 and TRBJ2-7; D remains ambiguous. From germline, CDR1 is DFQATT and CDR2 SNEGSKA (reference sequence). This CDR3 is 15 amino acids long. V lost 0 bases, J lost 0 bases, and 12 bases lay in between. CDR3 nucleotides: TGCAGTGCTAGAGAGAGGACCTACAGCTCCTACGAGCAGTACTTC. Amino acid sequence: CSARERTYSSYEQYF.

The table lists this clonotype with a few counts. The J gene is TRBJ2-1, the V gene TRBV29-1; 8 nucleotides align to TRBD2. The CDR3 is 13 residues long. V lost 6 bases to trimming and J lost 6 bases; unmatched junction nucleotides: 7. Germline-derived CDR1 and CDR2 are SQVTM and ANQGSEA. CDR3 nucleotides: TGCAGCGTCAAGCGGGAGTGGGGCAATGAGCAGTTCTTC. Translating it yields CSVKREWGNEQFF.

In its sample, this clonotype was seen many times. The chain employs TRBV20-1 and TRBJ2-1, with D possibly TRBD1 on 5 matching bases. This CDR3 comprises 14 residues. V gave up 6 bases and J gave up 2 bases, with 14 bases separating them. Per the germline V gene, CDR1 is DFQATT and CDR2 is SNEGSKA (reference sequence). The CDR3 DNA is TGCAGTGCAATTTTAGGGGTTCCCTACAATGAGCAGTTCTTC. This sequence encodes CSAILGVPYNEQFF.

This clonotype was counted many times. The chain combines TRBV29-1 with TRBJ1-4; 10 bases agree with TRBD1. V lost 3 bases, J lost 6 bases, and 7 bases stayed unmatched. In germline, CDR1 is SQVTM, CDR2 ANQGSEA. The length of the CDR3 is 15 residues. The CDR3 here is CSVDLTGTGDEKLFF. The CDR3 nucleotides read TGCAGCGTTGACCTAACCGGGACAGGGGATGAAAAACTGTTTTTT.

To note about this clonotype: A clone one base away is much larger, so this may be a read error. This chain joins TRBV20-1 and TRBJ2-1; a weak D match, TRBD2 (5 bases). V was shortened by 1 base and J by 7 bases, with 11 bases between the two germline ends. Germline V lookup: CDR1 DFQATT, CDR2 SNEGSKA (reference sequence). The CDR3 totals 13 residues. The CDR3 here is CSARAWTGNEQFF. CDR3 bases: TGCAGTGCTAGAGCATGGACGGGAAATGAGCAGTTCTTC.

This clonotype was seen a few times. The chain recombines TRBV9 with TRBJ2-5, with TRBD1 matching over 9 bases. The CDR3 is 13 residues long. With 3 bases clipped from V and 11 bases from J, the junction kept 8 bases outside the gene matches. Germline assignment: CDR1 SGDLS and CDR2 YYNGEE. CDR3 bases: TGTGCCAGCAGCGGCGGGACAGGGTTGGAGCAGTACTTC. This gives the protein CASSGGTGLEQYF. Complete variable domain (other parts from reference TRBV9 and TRBJ2-5): DSGVTQTPKHLITATGQRVTLRCSPRSGDLSVYWYQQSLDQGLQFLIQYYNGEERAKGNILERFSAQQFPDLHSELNLSSLELGDSALYFCASSGGTGLEQYFGPGTRLLVL.

J is TRBJ2-1 and V is TRBV7-8; possible D gene TRBD2, 5 bases. Germline CDR1 SGHVS, CDR2 FQNEAQ. The CDR3 is 16 residues long. V lost 2 bases to trimming and J lost 3 bases, with 14 bases between them. Here the CDR3 DNA reads TGTGCCAGCAGCTTATCGGTGGACTTCGTCTACAATGAGCAGTTCTTC. Residues: CASSLSVDFVYNEQFF.

There are a few counts of this clonotype. The genes are TRBV29-1 and TRBJ1-4; D is uncertain. V lost 7 bases, J lost 5 bases, and 14 bases lay in between. Germline V gene lookup returns CDR1 SQVTM and CDR2 ANQGSEA. The CDR3 spans 13 residues. Written as DNA, the CDR3 is TGCAGCGCGCGGGAGGTGATAAATGAAAAACTGTTTTTT. Amino acid sequence: CSAREVINEKLFF.

This clonotype has more than one count but fewer than ten. This chain uses TRBV5-1 with TRBJ2-7; TRBD1 is a possible D gene (8 bases). This CDR3 spans 14 amino acids. Germline V gene data show CDR1 as SGHRS and CDR2 as YFSETQ. V was pared by 3 bases and J by 6 bases, with 16 bases between. CDR3 sequence reads: CASSSSSGTGEQYF. Here the CDR3 DNA reads TGCGCCAGCAGCTCGTCAAGCGGGACAGGCGAGCAGTACTTC. Together with reference TRBV5-1 and TRBJ2-7, the CDR3 gives the full variable domain: KAGVTQTPRYLIKTRGQQVTLSCSPISGHRSVSWYQQTPGQGLQFLFEYFSETQRNKGNFPGRFSGRQFSNSRSEMNVSTLELGDSALYLCASSSSSGTGEQYFGPGTRLTVT.

The CDR3 sequence is CASSMVLAGDYEQYF. CDR3 DNA: TGTGCCAGCAGTATGGTACTAGCGGGAGACTACGAGCAGTACTTC. This sequence joins TRBV28 and TRBJ2-5; 11 nucleotides align to TRBD2. The J call may be mistaken, given a closer DNA end match to TRBJ2-7. The CDR3 is 15 amino acids. Germline CDR1 reads MDHEN; CDR2 reads SYDVKM.

This clonotype was seen once. This chain joins TRBV12-3 or TRBV12-4 and TRBJ2-4; 8 bases match TRBD2. J was trimmed by 0 bases and V by 4 bases; bases with no gene match: 17. The CDR3 is made up of 20 amino acids. CDR3 loop: CASSYDGLAKVHLAKNIQYF. DNA of the CDR3: TGTGCCAGCAGTTACGACGGACTAGCAAAAGTTCATTTAGCCAAAAACATTCAGTACTTC.

V gene TRBV6-2 or TRBV6-3 combines with J gene TRBJ1-1; maybe TRBD1 (5 bases). The CDR3 runs 17 residues. CDR1 is MNHEY, CDR2 SVGEGT, per germline. With 2 bases removed from V and 0 bases from J, the gap between germline ends came to 16 bases. The CDR3 sequence: CASSYGDGNLMNTEAFF. The CDR3 nucleotides read TGTGCCAGCAGTTACGGGGACGGGAATCTAATGAACACTGAAGCTTTCTTT.

There are many counts of this clonotype. V usage is TRBV6-5 and J usage is TRBJ2-5; the D gene is possibly TRBD1 (6 bases). Trimming left V 2 bases short and J 3 bases short, with 10 bases between. The CDR3 contains 14 residues. Germline V gene sequence: CDR1 MNHEY, CDR2 SVGAGI. CDR3 DNA: TGTGCCAGCAGTTACGTGGGGGCGGAAGAGACCCAGTACTTC. Translated, it gives CASSYVGAEETQYF.

The rearrangement links TRBV5-1 to TRBJ2-3; a weak D match, TRBD2 (5 bases). The germline CDR1 and CDR2 sequences are SGHRS and YFSETQ. The CDR3 is 14 residues long. The V gene lost 7 bases and the J gene lost 4 bases, with 16 bases spanning the gap. The CDR3 protein is CASRDGVSADTQYF. The CDR3 DNA reads as TGCGCCAGCCGCGACGGGGTTAGCGCAGATACGCAGTATTTT.

The CDR3 DNA sequence: TGCGCCAGCAGCCAAGGTGCAGGGCTCATCACAGATACGCAGTATTTT. Translated, it gives CASSQGAGLITDTQYF. This sequence joins TRBV4-3 and TRBJ2-3, with D maybe TRBD1 (5 bases). Germline CDR1 reads LGHNA; CDR2 reads YSLEER. There are 16 residues in the CDR3. V was shortened by 1 base and J by 2 bases, with 13 bases between the two germline ends.

The chain carries TRBV21-1 and TRBJ2-7. TRBV21-1 is deemed a pseudogene. CDR3 length equals 14 residues. The CDR3 DNA reads TGTACCAGCAGCAAAGCGCCTCGACCCTACGAGCAGTACTTC. Amino acids: CTSSKAPRPYEQYF.

The rearrangement uses TRBV5-1 and TRBJ2-4; TRBD2 agrees at 13 bases. The DNA end favors TRBJ2-5, so the J call may be wrong. CDR3 length equals 16 residues. CDR1 SGHRS and CDR2 YFSETQ come from the germline V gene. DNA for the CDR3: TGCGCCAGCAGCGTTCCGGGACTAGCGGGAAGAGAGACCCAGTACTTC. It is translated as CASSVPGLAGRETQYF.

The gene calls are TRBV29-1 and TRBJ2-3; 9 bases agree with TRBD2. The junction had 3 bases not matched to a gene; V was cut back by 5 bases and J by 0 bases. The CDR3 loop spans 14 amino acids. Germline CDR1 SQVTM, CDR2 ANQGSEA. CDR3 region: CSVSTSGSTDTQYF. In DNA form, the CDR3 reads TGCAGCGTTTCGACTAGCGGTAGCACAGATACGCAGTATTTT.

J is TRBJ2-1 and V is TRBV5-1; D gene uncertain. The V gene lost 0 bases and the J gene lost 9 bases, with 16 bases spanning the gap. CDR1 and CDR2 from the germline V gene are SGHRS and YFSETQ. This CDR3 contains 15 residues. CDR3 in amino acids: CASSLDGVLSGEQFF. In DNA form, the CDR3 reads TGCGCCAGCAGCTTGGATGGGGTCCTATCCGGTGAGCAGTTCTTC.

This clonotype was counted a few times. V usage is TRBV5-1 and J usage is TRBJ2-5; TRBD1 aligns across 7 bases. Trimming took 4 bases from V and 3 from J; bases not matched to a gene: 9. Germline lookup yields CDR1 SGHRS and CDR2 YFSETQ. This CDR3 comprises 15 residues. This CDR3 is CASSPGQEREETQYF. The CDR3, as DNA: TGCGCCAGCAGCCCCGGACAGGAAAGGGAAGAGACCCAGTACTTC. Full variable domain (remainder filled in from reference TRBV5-1 and TRBJ2-5): KAGVTQTPRYLIKTRGQQVTLSCSPISGHRSVSWYQQTPGQGLQFLFEYFSETQRNKGNFPGRFSGRQFSNSRSEMNVSTLELGDSALYLCASSPGQEREETQYFGPGTRLLVL.

The rearrangement joins TRBV5-1 to TRBJ2-3, with D possibly TRBD2 on 6 matching bases. Germline loops: CDR1 SGHRS, CDR2 YFSETQ. The CDR3 runs to 17 residues. The V end was cut by 4 bases, the J end by 2 bases, with 20 bases between. The CDR3 loop is CASSPQGLLTTTDTQYF. DNA of the CDR3: TGCGCCAGCAGCCCCCAGGGACTCCTGACCACCACAGATACGCAGTATTTT.

A few counts support this clonotype. V is TRBV12-3 or TRBV12-4 and J is TRBJ2-5; weak D call: TRBD2 (5 bases). The end of the DNA aligns better with TRBJ2-7, so the J call may be wrong. CDR3 length equals 16 residues. The CDR3 reads CASSLGVEALPYEQYF. The CDR3 DNA sequence: TGTGCCAGCTCCCTTGGGGTGGAGGCGCTCCCCTACGAGCAGTACTTC.

The chain uses TRBV5-6 and TRBJ2-5, with D unclear. Germline V gene data show CDR1 as SGHDT and CDR2 as YYEEEE. Trimming pared 2 bases from V and 2 bases from J, leaving 7 bases between. The CDR3 contains 13 residues. The CDR3, as DNA: TGTGCCAGCAGCTTTTGGAGACAAGAGACCCAGTACTTC. Translation gives CASSFWRQETQYF.

This clonotype appeared a few times. V gene TRBV2 combines with J gene TRBJ2-4; D may be TRBD1 (6 bases). V was pared by 1 base and J by 0 bases, with 16 bases between. Germline V lookup: CDR1 SNHLY, CDR2 FYNNEI. CDR3 length: 18 residues. CDR3 DNA: TGTGCCAGCAGTGAAGTATGGGGGCAGATAGAAGCCAAAAACATTCAGTACTTC. Amino acid sequence: CASSEVWGQIEAKNIQYF.

This clonotype was found many times. V is TRBV20-1 and J is TRBJ2-7; 12 bases line up with TRBD2. V shed 5 bases, J shed 7 bases, and the junction held 6 bases outside the gene matches. Germline V lookup: CDR1 DFQATT, CDR2 SNEGSKA (reference sequence). The length of the CDR3 is 13 residues. CDR3: CSAPGLAGEEQYF. CDR3 sequence (DNA): TGCAGTGCTCCGGGACTAGCGGGCGAAGAGCAGTACTTC.

About this clonotype: At one boundary the junction diverges from the germline segment, which might be a read error. The rearrangement uses TRBV27 and TRBJ2-1, with D unresolved. This CDR3 is built from 14 residues. From germline, CDR1 is MNHEY and CDR2 SMNVEV (reference sequence). As DNA, the CDR3 is TGTGCCGGCAGTTTTCTCCACAGCTCCTACGAGCAGTTCTTC. Translation gives CAGSFLHSSYEQFF.

The chain carries TRBV25-1 and TRBJ1-4, with 11 bases matching TRBD1. The germline V gene has CDR1 MGHDK and CDR2 SYGVNS. Trimming cost V 5 bases and J 8 bases; bases outside gene matches: 7. This CDR3 comprises 15 residues. The CDR3 region is CASSSGTGGFEKLFF. The CDR3 region has the DNA TGTGCCAGCAGTTCCGGGACAGGGGGATTCGAAAAACTGTTTTTT.

The chain has TRBV20-1 and TRBJ2-3, with D perhaps TRBD1 (6 bases). With 6 bases removed from V and 2 bases from J, the gap between germline ends came to 21 bases. CDR1 and CDR2 (germline): DFQATT, SNEGSKA (reference sequence). The CDR3 sequence is 16 residues long. CDR3 residues: CSAPPPADSNTDTQYF. The DNA for the CDR3 is TGCAGTGCCCCCCCACCGGCGGACAGCAACACAGATACGCAGTATTTT.

V gene TRBV15 combines with J gene TRBJ2-1; D remains unclear. Germline CDR1 is LNHNV and CDR2 is YYDKDF (reference sequence). V was trimmed by 0 bases and J by 7 bases, leaving 7 bases between them. This CDR3 is 13 amino acids long. The CDR3 spells CATSRDFGNEQFF. In nucleotides, the CDR3 is TGTGCCACCAGCAGAGATTTTGGGAATGAGCAGTTCTTC.

This rearrangement joins TRBV7-3 to TRBJ2-1; TRBD2 matches 7 bases. The V segment lost 7 bases and the J segment 5 bases; nucleotides outside the gene matches: 8. Germline assignment: CDR1 SGHTA and CDR2 FQGTGA. This CDR3 has 14 residues. The CDR3 DNA reads as TGTGCCAGCACCCGGGGCGGGGGAGACAATGAGCAGTTCTTC. The encoded protein is CASTRGGGDNEQFF.

The V gene is TRBV27, the J gene TRBJ2-1, with D perhaps matching TRBD2 (5 bases). Trimming shortened V by 6 bases and J by 9 bases, and 21 bases separated the two germline ends. CDR3 length equals 15 residues. From germline, CDR1 is MNHEY and CDR2 SMNVEV (reference sequence). The CDR3 coding sequence is TGTGCCAGCAGCCGAGGGCAGCCCTGGACGGGTGAGCAGTTCTTC. This sequence encodes CASSRGQPWTGEQFF.